The 14 T cell receptor beta chains below come from one sample, sequenced in a study of CXCR3-negative and CXCR3-positive naive CD8 T cells. It was by 5' RACE with UMI labels that the TRB cDNA libraries were prepared. TCRdb reprocessed the 5' RACE reads and reports one entry per CDR3 protein, with no DNA. The table for this sample gives roughly 5,800 distinct CDR3 sequences. Specimen: naive CXCR3- CD8+ T cells from blood. The subset here: CD45RO-CCR7+CD27+CD95- naive CD8+ T cells lacking CXCR3 (TNR3-). These receptors were taken from a human donor in good health. Some clones in this sample may be carry-over from other donors' samples.

V and J are TRBV12-3 or TRBV12-4 and TRBJ2-3; TCRdb selects TRBD1, and the lack of DNA leaves this call unchecked. The CDR3 consists of 15 residues. The CDR3: CASSWMGGLGDTQYF.

Its frequency marks this clonotype as medium-sized. This rearrangement joins TRBV29-1 to TRBJ2-2; as DNA is missing, the TRBD2 call by TCRdb cannot be tested. The CDR3 has 12 residues. CDR1 and CDR2 from the germline V gene are SQVTM and ANQGSEA. CDR3 in amino acids: CSVVDRSGELFF.

J is TRBJ2-1 and V is TRBV6-2 or TRBV6-3. This CDR3 comprises 15 residues. The germline gives CDR1 MNHEY, CDR2 SVGEGT. CDR3 sequence: CASSYYPDDYNEQFF.

This clonotype is medium-sized by frequency. V is TRBV20-1 and J is TRBJ2-7; without DNA, the TCRdb call of TRBD1 cannot be checked. The germline gives CDR1 DFQATT, CDR2 SNEGSKA (reference sequence). The CDR3 covers 15 residues. The CDR3 spells CSARSGTRSSYEQYF.

The chain couples TRBV20-1 to TRBJ2-7; without DNA, the TCRdb call of TRBD2 cannot be checked. Germline V lookup: CDR1 DFQATT, CDR2 SNEGSKA (reference sequence). The CDR3 runs 16 residues. CDR3: CSARDPVAEGHYEQYF.

The chain carries TRBV5-1 and TRBJ2-3. Germline CDR1 and CDR2: SGHRS and YFSETQ. The CDR3 length is 15 residues. CDR3 loop: CASSLVVGSTDTQYF.

The V gene is TRBV7-2, the J gene TRBJ2-3; absent DNA, TCRdb's TRBD2 call cannot be checked. CDR1 is SGHTA and CDR2 is FQGNSA in the germline V gene. The CDR3 runs 15 residues. This chain's CDR3 is CASSFGTFSTDTQYF.

The chain couples TRBV11-3 to TRBJ2-7; TCRdb's D call, TRBD1, is unchecked because there is no DNA. The germline gives CDR1 SGHNT, CDR2 YENEEA. This CDR3 region has 13 residues. The CDR3 protein is CASSVGQNYEQYF.

The chain has TRBV12-3 or TRBV12-4 and TRBJ2-7. The CDR3 is made up of 15 amino acids. CDR3 sequence reads: CASSPQNKNGHEQYF.

This chain links TRBV15 with TRBJ2-5; the TCRdb call, TRBD2, lacks DNA for checking. Germline-derived CDR1 and CDR2 are LNHNV and YYDKDF (reference sequence). The CDR3 sequence is 16 residues long. The CDR3 spells CATSRLAGDPQETQYF. Looking up the rest from reference TRBV15 and TRBJ2-5 gives the full variable domain: DAMVIQNPRYQVTQFGKPVTLSCSQTLNHNVMYWYQQKSSQAPKLLFHYYDKDFNNEADTPDNFQSRRPNTSFCFLDIRSPGLGDTAMYLCATSRLAGDPQETQYFGPGTRLLVL.

This chain connects TRBV9 to TRBJ2-1; TCRdb proposes TRBD2, but this gene call is untestable without DNA. CDR1 SGDLS and CDR2 YYNGEE come from the germline V gene. The CDR3 contains 17 residues. CDR3 residues: CASSVDVGAGSYNEQFF.

This clonotype is identified as medium-sized from frequency. The chain recombines TRBV4-2 with TRBJ1-5. The CDR3 contains 12 residues. From germline, CDR1 is LGHNA and CDR2 YNFKEQ. This CDR3 reads CASSQDNQPQHF.

The chain couples TRBV29-1 to TRBJ2-7; without DNA, the TCRdb call of TRBD2 cannot be checked. The CDR3 totals 13 residues. Germline-derived CDR1 and CDR2 are SQVTM and ANQGSEA. CDR3 residues: CSVEGTSDYEQYF.

The V gene is TRBV7-2, the J gene TRBJ1-5. CDR1 SGHTA and CDR2 FQGNSA come from the germline V gene. This CDR3 is 11 amino acids long. CDR3 sequence reads: CAASGSQPQHF. Combining the CDR3 with reference TRBV7-2 and TRBJ1-5 gives the whole variable domain GAGVSQSPSNKVTEKGKDVELRCDPISGHTALYWYRQSLGQGLEFLIYFQGNSAPDKSGLPSDRFSAERTGGSVSTLTIQRTQQEDSAVYLCAASGSQPQHFGDGTRLSIL.